These 29 T cell receptor beta chains were all obtained from the same sample, sequenced in a study of multiple sclerosis patients with progressive multifocal leukoencephalopathy. Time point noted: time of PML onset. Data came from immunoSEQ multiplex PCR; TCRdb stores just in-frame clones and leaves some out. The top ten hold under 15% of the sample, which has tens of thousands of clones, around 85% seen once. The source was PBMCs, collected from a patient treated with natalizumab. Source of these receptors: a woman aged 25 to 39 with progressive multifocal leukoencephalopathy.

The J gene is TRBJ2-7, the V gene TRBV5-1; TRBD2 matches at 11 bases. This CDR3 region has 16 residues. Germline assignment: CDR1 SGHRS and CDR2 YFSETQ. V was pared by 2 bases and J by 2 bases, with 6 bases of the junction left unmatched. The CDR3: CASSFSGTSGTYEQYF. DNA for the CDR3: TGCGCCAGCAGCTTCTCCGGGACTAGCGGAACCTACGAGCAGTACTTC.

This chain links TRBV11-2 with TRBJ2-6; D is undetermined. Germline CDR1 and CDR2: SGHAT and FQNNGV. This CDR3 has 15 amino acids. V lost 5 bases, J lost 4 bases, and 12 bases lay in between. In DNA form, the CDR3 reads TGTGCCAGCAGCGTAGGTCAGCCCGGGGCCAACGTCCTGACTTTC. It translates to CASSVGQPGANVLTF.

The gene calls are TRBV2 and TRBJ1-2; D gene unclear. CDR3 length: 11 residues. V was cut by 1 base and J by 7 bases, with 4 bases left in between. Germline lookup yields CDR1 SNHLY and CDR2 FYNNEI. CDR3 loop: CASSEVSGYTF. DNA of the CDR3: TGTGCCAGCAGTGAAGTAAGTGGCTACACCTTC.

The sample holds one count of this clone. The V gene is TRBV5-1, the J gene TRBJ1-1; no definite D call. The CDR3 is 15 residues long. Germline CDR1 and CDR2: SGHRS and YFSETQ. Trimming shortened V by 0 bases and J by 7 bases, and 16 bases separated the two germline ends. DNA for the CDR3: TGCGCCAGCAGCTTGGAATTCATGCGTCCCATTGAAGCTTTCTTT. Translated, it gives CASSLEFMRPIEAFF.

The gene calls are TRBV7-2 and TRBJ2-2; 14 nucleotides line up with TRBD2. Losses at the gene ends were 4 bases for V and 5 bases for J; bases not matched to a gene: 3. This CDR3 region has 16 residues. The germline V gene has CDR1 SGHTA and CDR2 FQGNSA. CDR3 in DNA: TGTGCCAGCAGCTCGGGACTAGCGGGAGCTACCGGGGAGCTGTTTTTT. It codes for CASSSGLAGATGELFF.

This chain joins TRBV4-1 and TRBJ1-1, with D uncertain. The CDR3 runs 13 residues. The V and J ends lost 6 bases and 1 base respectively, with 9 bases between them. Germline lookup yields CDR1 MGHRA and CDR2 YSYEKL. The CDR3 DNA follows: TGCGCCAGCAGTGGACGGGCGAACACTGAAGCTTTCTTT. Amino acid sequence: CASSGRANTEAFF.

The rearrangement joins TRBV4-2 to TRBJ1-1, with a weak D call TRBD1 (6 bases). This CDR3 has 15 residues. Trimming removed 1 base from V and 1 base from J, with 10 bases in between. Germline CDR1 LGHNA, CDR2 YNFKEQ. The chain's CDR3 is CASSQGTERNTEAFF. For the CDR3, the DNA is TGTGCCAGCAGCCAAGGGACAGAGAGGAACACTGAAGCTTTCTTT.

The chain couples TRBV10-1 to TRBJ2-2; possible D gene TRBD2, 5 bases. This CDR3 has 15 residues. Trimming took off 5 bases at V and 6 bases at J, with 16 bases between the two ends. The V gene's germline CDR1 is WNHNN and CDR2 SYGVQD (reference sequence). The CDR3 nucleotides are TGCGCCAGCAGTAGCCCCGGGATGGGCGCCGGGGAGCTGTTTTTT. Its translation is CASSSPGMGAGELFF.

The genes are TRBV14 and TRBJ2-1; D gene ambiguous. From germline, CDR1 is SGHDN and CDR2 FVKESK. The CDR3 contains 15 residues. V was cut by 0 bases and J by 0 bases, with 6 bases left in between. The DNA for the CDR3 is TGTGCCAGCAGCCAAGACGCGAGCTCCTACAATGAGCAGTTCTTC. This sequence encodes CASSQDASSYNEQFF.

This chain uses TRBV7-9 with TRBJ1-1, with D tentatively TRBD1 (5 bases). Trimming shortened V by 4 bases and J by 4 bases, and 10 bases separated the two germline ends. From germline, CDR1 is SEHNR and CDR2 FQNEAQ (reference sequence). The CDR3 is 13 amino acids. This CDR3 reads CASSSERGTEAFF. CDR3 bases: TGTGCCAGCAGCTCTGAGAGGGGCACTGAAGCTTTCTTT.

The CDR3 sequence is CASSLRLAVYNEQFF. The CDR3 DNA follows: TGTGCCAGCAGCTTGAGACTAGCGGTTTACAATGAGCAGTTCTTC. This chain uses TRBV11-2 with TRBJ2-1; TRBD2 matches at 9 bases. Trimming at V came to 3 bases and at J to 4 bases, leaving 4 bases not matched to a gene. Per the germline V gene, CDR1 is SGHAT and CDR2 is FQNNGV. The CDR3 has 15 amino acids.

The chain is built from TRBV6-6 and TRBJ2-2; 8 bases line up with TRBD2. Germline V gene sequence: CDR1 MNHNY, CDR2 SVGAGI (reference sequence). The CDR3 spans 15 residues. V dropped 5 bases and J dropped 1; count of bases not matched to a gene: 3. CDR3 bases: TGTGCCAGCAGTCTTAGCGGGGTGAACACCGGGGAGCTGTTTTTT. Translated: CASSLSGVNTGELFF.

The chain is built from TRBV7-3 and TRBJ2-1, with 11 nucleotides matching TRBD2. CDR3 length equals 14 residues. The V and J ends lost 4 bases and 6 bases, in that order; junction bases with no gene match: 2. Germline V CDR1 and CDR2: SGHTA, FQGTGA. In nucleotides, the CDR3 is TGTGCCAGCAGCTCGGGACTAGCGGCCAATGAGCAGTTCTTC. Amino acids: CASSSGLAANEQFF.

The rearrangement links TRBV5-4 to TRBJ2-5, with 7 positions matching TRBD1. The J call is doubtful: the DNA matches TRBJ2-7 better. This CDR3 region has 16 residues. Germline V gene lookup returns CDR1 SGHNT and CDR2 YYREEE (reference sequence). The CDR3 protein is CASSLFLGQRNYEQYF. The CDR3 DNA reads as TGTGCCAGCAGCTTGTTCTTGGGACAGCGAAACTACGAGCAGTACTTC.

The chain is built from TRBV5-6 and TRBJ2-3, with TRBD2 matching over 12 bases. The CDR3 extends over 15 amino acids. Germline assignment: CDR1 SGHDT and CDR2 YYEEEE. The trim removed 3 bases at V and 6 bases at J, leaving 5 bases unmatched. CDR3 coding DNA: TGTGCCAGCAGCTACACTAGCGGGAGGCTTGATACGCAGTATTTT. This encodes CASSYTSGRLDTQYF.

With respect to this clone: The sample holds other DNA sequences that translate to the same CDR3. This rearrangement joins TRBV30 to TRBJ1-3, with D possibly matching TRBD1 (5 bases). CDR3 length equals 14 residues. Trimming pared 2 bases from V and 1 base from J, leaving 9 bases between. Germline CDR1 and CDR2: GTSNPN and SVGIG (reference sequence). CDR3 in amino acids: CAWSQTGSGNTIYF. Written as DNA, the CDR3 is TGTGCCTGGAGTCAAACAGGTTCTGGAAACACCATATATTTT.

J is TRBJ2-3 and V is TRBV19; TRBD1 is a possible D gene (6 bases). With 4 bases removed from V and 1 base from J, the gap between germline ends came to 12 bases. The CDR3 contains 15 residues. The V gene's germline CDR1 is LNHDA and CDR2 SQIVND (reference sequence). The CDR3 reads CASSSGGRGTDTQYF. DNA of the CDR3: TGTGCCAGTAGTAGTGGGGGCAGGGGCACAGATACGCAGTATTTT.

V usage is TRBV29-1 and J usage is TRBJ1-1; 7 bases match TRBD1. CDR1 is SQVTM, CDR2 ANQGSEA, per germline. CDR3 size: 14 residues. J was trimmed by 1 base and V by 7 bases; bases with no gene match: 9. In DNA, the CDR3 is TGCAGCGGGAGAGCAGGGGGAACGAACACTGAAGCTTTCTTT. Translated, it gives CSGRAGGTNTEAFF.

Judged by abundance, this clone is medium-sized. CDR3 in DNA: TGTGCCAGCAGCGGACGCCCGGACAGGGCGGTCTCCTACGAGCAGTACTTC. Translated, it gives CASSGRPDRAVSYEQYF. The chain joins TRBV9 to TRBJ2-7, with TRBD1 matching 8 bases. The CDR3 consists of 17 residues. Trimming cost V 3 bases and J 0 bases; bases outside gene matches: 11. Germline CDR1 and CDR2: SGDLS and YYNGEE.

The V gene is TRBV6-4, the J gene TRBJ2-1; TRBD2 agrees at 9 bases. Per the germline V gene, CDR1 is MRHNA and CDR2 is SNTAGT. CDR3 length: 16 amino acids. The V and J ends lost 10 bases and 4 bases, in that order; junction bases with no gene match: 14. CDR3 in DNA: TGTGCCACCTCGGGCTCGCCTAGCGGGATGTACAATGAGCAGTTCTTC. Translation: CATSGSPSGMYNEQFF.

The chain carries TRBV6-1 and TRBJ1-1; D is unresolved. CDR3 length: 14 residues. Germline V lookup: CDR1 MNHNS, CDR2 SASEGT. The V end was cut by 2 bases, the J end by 3 bases, with 10 bases between. The CDR3 DNA sequence: TGTGCCAGCAGTGAAATGAGAGGGTACACTGAAGCTTTCTTT. It is translated as CASSEMRGYTEAFF.

The V gene is TRBV30, the J gene TRBJ2-7, with D unclear. The CDR3 runs 16 residues. Trimming shortened V by 0 bases and J by 0 bases, and 15 bases separated the two germline ends. Germline CDR1 is GTSNPN and CDR2 is SVGIG (reference sequence). The CDR3, as DNA: TGTGCCTGGAGTGTAATCCCAACAGCCAGCTCCTACGAGCAGTACTTC. Protein: CAWSVIPTASSYEQYF.

The chain employs TRBV18 and TRBJ2-2, with D unresolved. V was cut by 8 bases and J by 10 bases, with 23 bases left in between. CDR1 KGHSH and CDR2 LQKENI come from the germline V gene. This CDR3 spans 15 amino acids. For the CDR3, the DNA is TGTGCCAGCCACGGGCGGAAACATAACCCGGAGGAGCTGTTTTTT. Translating gives CASHGRKHNPEELFF.

V usage is TRBV7-9 and J usage is TRBJ2-6, with unresolved D. Trimming stripped 5 bases from V and 3 bases from J, with 8 bases between. The germline V gene encodes CDR1 SEHNR and CDR2 FQNEAQ (reference sequence). The CDR3 spans 14 residues. CDR3: CASSDLDGANVLTF. The DNA for the CDR3 is TGTGCCAGCAGCGACTTGGATGGGGCCAACGTCCTGACTTTC.

V is TRBV29-1 and J is TRBJ2-3, with 8 bases matching TRBD1. The junction had 3 bases not matched to a gene; V was cut back by 3 bases and J by 4 bases. The CDR3 has 13 amino acids. Germline CDR1 reads SQVTM; CDR2 reads ANQGSEA. The CDR3 is CSVETGESDTQYF. In DNA, the CDR3 is TGCAGCGTTGAGACAGGGGAGTCAGATACGCAGTATTTT.

This clone was counted once. The J gene is TRBJ1-2, the V gene TRBV7-9; 8 bases are shared with TRBD1. With 5 bases clipped from V and 5 bases from J, the junction kept 10 bases outside the gene matches. Germline loops: CDR1 SEHNR, CDR2 FQNEAQ (reference sequence). The CDR3 runs to 15 residues. CDR3 bases: TGTGCCAGCAGCCCCTCCCAGGGGGCGGGGTATGGCTACACCTTC. Translating it yields CASSPSQGAGYGYTF. Complete variable domain (other parts from reference TRBV7-9 and TRBJ1-2): DTGVSQNPRHKITKRGQNVTFRCDPISEHNRLYWYRQTLGQGPEFLTYFQNEAQLEKSRLLSDRFSAERPKGSFSTLEIQRTEQGDSAMYLCASSPSQGAGYGYTFGSGTRLTVV.

The V and J genes are TRBV9 and TRBJ1-2, with D tentatively TRBD1 (6 bases). Trimming left V 0 bases short and J 8 bases short, with 8 bases between. The CDR3 runs 12 residues. Germline CDR1 reads SGDLS; CDR2 reads YYNGEE. CDR3 nucleotide sequence: TGTGCCAGCAGCGTAGAGGGGGGAGGCTACACCTTC. Its translation: CASSVEGGGYTF.

Note on this clone: The conserved phenylalanine or tryptophan is not found at the CDR3 terminus, so this likely reflects a read error. V is TRBV5-5 and J is TRBJ2-7, with 7 bases aligning to TRBD1. The CDR3 is 14 amino acids. Germline values: CDR1 SGHKS, CDR2 YYEKEE (reference sequence). V dropped 7 bases and J dropped 2; count of bases not matched to a gene: 9. Here the CDR3 reads CASRWDQGAYEQYL. The CDR3 DNA sequence: TGTGCCAGCCGCTGGGACCAGGGGGCCTACGAGCAGTACCTC.

V usage is TRBV6-5 and J usage is TRBJ2-3; 10 bases map to TRBD2. The CDR3 contains 14 residues. Germline-derived CDR1 and CDR2 are MNHEY and SVGAGI. The CDR3 DNA reads as TGTGCTGTTGGGACTAGCGCTTTGAAAGATACGCAGTATTTT. The encoded protein is CAVGTSALKDTQYF.